What follows are 9 T cell receptor beta chains derived from one specimen sequenced in a study of shared clonotypes between healthy human individuals (TCRdb year 2020). Preparation of the library involved the immunoSEQ multiplex PCR assay. Here the immuneACCESS table is served through TCRdb, limited to in-frame sequences with V and J called. Missing clones are a known gap in these copies; in checked studies unresolved V genes cover under half, and the rest lacks a known reason. Across this sample there are roughly 640,000 clones, with approximately 97% seen only once. The ten largest clones take up 0.057% of the sample. Specimen: naive CD4+ T cells sorted from blood. The cell subset or site tag for this specimen amounts to: CD45RA+ positively selected. The receptors come from a woman aged 25 to 45 in good health.

In DNA form, the CDR3 reads TGTGCCACGTCTAGACAGCGGGTTGAGCAGTACTTC. As protein: CATSRQRVEQYF. J is TRBJ2-7 and V is TRBV7-2; possible D gene TRBD2, 6 bases. CDR3 size: 12 residues. The germline gives CDR1 SGHTA, CDR2 FQGNSA. The V end was cut by 10 bases, the J end by 7 bases, with 17 bases between.

The chain uses TRBV28 and TRBJ1-3, with D maybe TRBD1 (5 bases). V was pared by 7 bases and J by 0 bases, with 22 bases between. The CDR3 contains 18 residues. CDR1 is MDHEN and CDR2 is SYDVKM in the germline V gene. CDR3 sequence (DNA): TGTGCCAGCAATCCCCAGGGAAAATGGGGCTACTCTGGAAACACCATATATTTT. Amino acid sequence: CASNPQGKWGYSGNTIYF.

This clone was counted a single time. The chain recombines TRBV18 with TRBJ2-2; D is uncertain. The length of the CDR3 is 16 residues. V lost 4 bases and J lost 5, with 17 bases in between. Germline V CDR1 and CDR2: KGHSH, LQKENI. The CDR3 is CASSQDPPRGTGELFF. As DNA, the CDR3 is TGTGCCAGCTCACAGGACCCCCCAAGAGGTACCGGGGAGCTGTTTTTT.

The rearrangement joins TRBV2 to TRBJ1-2; no clear D gene. The CDR3 runs to 12 residues. With 9 bases removed from V and 7 bases from J, the gap between germline ends came to 15 bases. CDR1 and CDR2 (germline): SNHLY, FYNNEI. CDR3 bases: TGTGCCAGTCAGTGGGAGACCCTTGGCTACACCTTC. Protein product: CASQWETLGYTF.

This chain uses TRBV9 with TRBJ2-2; D might be TRBD2 (5 bases). This CDR3 is built from 14 residues. Germline V gene sequence: CDR1 SGDLS, CDR2 YYNGEE. V shed 1 base and J shed 8 bases, with 12 bases lying between them. CDR3 sequence reads: CASSVQLDSGELFF. CDR3 DNA: TGTGCCAGCAGCGTACAACTGGACTCGGGGGAGCTGTTTTTT. Full variable domain (rest looked up from reference TRBV9 and TRBJ2-2): DSGVTQTPKHLITATGQRVTLRCSPRSGDLSVYWYQQSLDQGLQFLIQYYNGEERAKGNILERFSAQQFPDLHSELNLSSLELGDSALYFCASSVQLDSGELFFGEGSRLTVL.

The chain uses TRBV28 and TRBJ1-5; the match to TRBD1 covers 9 bases. This CDR3 comprises 14 residues. CDR1 and CDR2 (germline): MDHEN, SYDVKM. With V trimmed by 2 bases and J by 9 bases, 5 bases remained unmatched. The CDR3 DNA reads TGTGCCAGCAGTTTAGGACAGGGGAGGTCGCCCCAGCATTTT. Translating it yields CASSLGQGRSPQHF.

The chain employs TRBV27 and TRBJ2-2, with 8 bases fitting TRBD1. The germline V gene has CDR1 MNHEY and CDR2 SMNVEV (reference sequence). This CDR3 has 16 amino acids. V lost 5 bases to trimming and J lost 7 bases; unmatched junction nucleotides: 12. In DNA form, the CDR3 reads TGTGCCAGCAGTCCCCGGACAGGGTCCTACGGCGGGGAGCTGTTTTTT. Residues: CASSPRTGSYGGELFF.

This clone was seen only once. V is TRBV27 and J is TRBJ2-1; 14 nucleotides align to TRBD2. The junction had 1 base not matched to a gene; V was cut back by 6 bases and J by 6 bases. Germline V gives CDR1 MNHEY, CDR2 SMNVEV (reference sequence). The CDR3 runs to 14 residues. In nucleotides, the CDR3 is TGTGCCAGCAGGGGACTAGCGGGAGTCAATGAGCAGTTCTTC. Translating it yields CASRGLAGVNEQFF.

The genes are TRBV11-3 and TRBJ2-7, with unresolved D. CDR3 length: 13 residues. Germline V gene sequence: CDR1 SGHNT, CDR2 YENEEA. V dropped 5 bases and J dropped 2 bases, with 10 bases sitting between them. The CDR3 spells CASSQSDAYEQYF. The DNA of the CDR3 is TGTGCCAGCAGCCAAAGCGATGCCTACGAGCAGTACTTC. The full variable domain, with the rest looked up from reference TRBV11-3 and TRBJ2-7, is EAGVVQSPRYKIIEKKQPVAFWCNPISGHNTLYWYLQNLGQGPELLIRYENEEAVDDSQLPKDRFSAERLKGVDSTLKIQPAELGDSAVYLCASSQSDAYEQYFGPGTRLTVT.